This T cell receptor beta chain was captured by sequencing in a study of blood T cells in healthy people across ages. Whole-study findings and limits: A greater number of naive CD4+ cells and higher diversity distinguished long-lived donors from aged donors.

This clonotype was counted a few times. What it binds is unknown. The use of a sample-barcoded 5' primer and a J-beta primer mix characterized a second PCR of roughly 7 to 12 cycles. Each cDNA molecule carried a tag from a template-switch adaptor that contained 12 random nucleotides. TCRdb used MiXCR to reprocess the 5' RACE reads, holding one entry per CDR3 protein. The table has roughly 1,500,000 distinct CDR3 sequences, 42% seen once. The CDR3 has 12 amino acids. The germline CDR1 and CDR2 sequences are MDHEN and SYDVKM. The trim removed 6 bases at V and 5 bases at J, leaving 1 base unmatched. Donors were healthy Caucasian individuals from Russia aged about 6 to 90.

Sequenced sample: blood. The J gene is TRBJ2-3, the V gene TRBV28; 8 bases agree with TRBD2. This sequence was found in a woman in her late teens or twenties in good health. The CDR3 DNA reads TGTGCCAGCAGGACTAGCGAAGATACGCAGTATTTT. Amino acid sequence: CASRTSEDTQYF.